This passage covers 23 T cell receptor beta chains from one sample sequenced in a study of response to subunit inactivated influenza vaccine. TCRdb re-analysed the RT-PCR reads in MiXCR, keeping a single row per CDR3 protein. The table records under 800,000 distinct CDR3 sequences, approximately 15% of them present only once. This sample comprised PBMCs from blood, obtained approximately 15 days before vaccination. The receptors were gathered from a man aged 45-65 years who received an inactivated influenza vaccine.

The sample holds many counts of this clonotype. The chain joins TRBV4-1 to TRBJ2-3; 12 bases align to TRBD2. Germline CDR1 reads MGHRA; CDR2 reads YSYEKL. The trim removed 4 bases at V and 1 base at J, leaving 0 bases unmatched. This CDR3 region has 15 residues. The CDR3 region is CASSRLAGGTDTQYF. The CDR3, as DNA: TGCGCCAGCAGCCGACTAGCGGGGGGCACAGATACGCAGTATTTT.

The table lists this clonotype with a few counts. The chain uses TRBV20-1 and TRBJ2-5; D remains ambiguous. The CDR3 consists of 13 residues. Germline V CDR1 and CDR2: DFQATT, SNEGSKA (reference sequence). The germline V and J ends were trimmed by 7 bases and 1 base, with 13 bases remaining between them. The CDR3 protein is CSGRLTPQETQYF. The CDR3 DNA reads TGCAGTGGCCGACTGACACCCCAAGAGACCCAGTACTTC.

This clonotype has only a few counts. The chain combines TRBV20-1 with TRBJ1-5; no clear D gene. The CDR3 totals 13 residues. Germline V lookup: CDR1 DFQATT, CDR2 SNEGSKA (reference sequence). Between the trimmed V and J ends, which lost 0 bases and 10 bases, there was a span of 13 bases. The CDR3 protein is CSARDEQGFPQHF. The CDR3 DNA sequence: TGCAGTGCTAGAGATGAGCAAGGTTTTCCCCAGCATTTT.

The chain couples TRBV4-3 to TRBJ1-2, with D perhaps matching TRBD1 (6 bases). Germline V gene sequence: CDR1 LGHNA, CDR2 YSLEER. V was cut by 1 base and J by 1 base, with 13 bases left in between. The CDR3 sequence is 16 residues long. The CDR3 loop reads CASSQGSPGVNYGYTF. The CDR3 nucleotides read TGCGCCAGCAGCCAAGGGTCCCCAGGGGTTAACTATGGCTACACCTTC.

In this sample, this clonotype turned up a few times. The chain links TRBV7-6 to TRBJ2-1; 9 bases map to TRBD1. CDR3 length: 15 amino acids. Germline CDR1 reads SGHVS; CDR2 reads FNYEAQ. Trimming took 5 bases from V and 7 from J; bases not matched to a gene: 9. The CDR3 nucleotides are TGTGCCAGCAGCCCACCCGGACAGGGGATAAATGAGCAGTTCTTC. Amino acid sequence: CASSPPGQGINEQFF. The full variable domain, rest sourced from reference TRBV7-6 and TRBJ2-1, is GAGVSQSPRYKVTKRGQDVALRCDPISGHVSLYWYRQALGQGPEFLTYFNYEAQQDKSGLPNDRFSAERPEGSISTLTIQRTEQRDSAMYRCASSPPGQGINEQFFGPGTRLTVL.

This clonotype was recorded at least ten times. The J gene is TRBJ2-7, the V gene TRBV11-2; 9 positions agree with TRBD1. J gave up 3 bases and V 6 bases, and 6 bases lay outside the gene matches. The CDR3 spans 14 residues. Germline V lookup: CDR1 SGHAT, CDR2 FQNNGV. The chain's CDR3 is CASRSTGGSYEQYF. CDR3 bases: TGTGCCAGCAGATCGACAGGGGGTAGCTACGAGCAGTACTTC. The whole variable domain, remainder taken from reference TRBV11-2 and TRBJ2-7, is EAGVAQSPRYKIIEKRQSVAFWCNPISGHATLYWYQQILGQGPKLLIQFQNNGVVDDSQLPKDRFSAERLKGVDSTLKIQPAKLEDSAVYLCASRSTGGSYEQYFGPGTRLTVT.

This clonotype appeared a few times. This rearrangement joins TRBV7-9 to TRBJ2-7; D call uncertain. The CDR3 has 14 residues. V was trimmed by 5 bases and J by 4 bases, leaving 15 bases between them. Per the germline V gene, CDR1 is SEHNR and CDR2 is FQNEAQ (reference sequence). CDR3 residues: CASSQPGRNYEQYF. The CDR3 DNA follows: TGTGCCAGCAGCCAACCGGGCCGAAATTACGAGCAGTACTTC.

This clonotype occurred a few times. The chain carries TRBV11-2 and TRBJ2-3; 11 bases are a match to TRBD2. Trimming took 5 bases from V and 4 from J; bases not matched to a gene: 5. CDR1 is SGHAT and CDR2 is FQNNGV in the germline V gene. The CDR3 covers 15 residues. CDR3 region: CASSVSGRAADTQYF. CDR3 nucleotide sequence: TGTGCCAGCAGCGTTAGCGGGAGGGCCGCAGATACGCAGTATTTT.

V gene TRBV11-2 combines with J gene TRBJ1-1; no clear D gene. Germline CDR1 reads SGHAT; CDR2 reads FQNNGV. This CDR3 has 13 residues. The ends were cut back, 0 bases at V and 8 bases at J, with 10 bases in the middle. CDR3 DNA sequence: TGTGCCAGCAGCTTAGAGTTGAGACAAGAAGCTTTCTTT. This sequence encodes CASSLELRQEAFF.

The chain uses TRBV7-2 and TRBJ1-1, with TRBD1 as a possible D gene (6 bases). V lost 5 bases, J lost 3 bases, and 10 bases lay in between. The CDR3 is 13 amino acids. Germline values: CDR1 SGHTA, CDR2 FQGNSA. The CDR3 here is CASSQGWHTEAFF. The CDR3 DNA reads as TGTGCCAGCAGCCAGGGGTGGCACACTGAAGCTTTCTTT.

This clonotype appeared a few times. V is TRBV10-3 and J is TRBJ2-7; maybe TRBD1 (5 bases). CDR1 is ENHRY, CDR2 SYGVKD, per germline. V gave up 2 bases and J gave up 4 bases, with 15 bases separating them. This CDR3 has 15 amino acids. The CDR3 region has the DNA TGTGCCATCAGTGAGGGCAGGGTCATGGGGTACGAGCAGTACTTC. The encoded protein is CAISEGRVMGYEQYF.

Comments on this clonotype: At one end the junction does not follow the germline gene, possibly because of a read error. The chain couples TRBV12-3 or TRBV12-4 to TRBJ2-1; 12 positions agree with TRBD2. The CDR3 totals 19 residues. The DNA of the CDR3 is TGTGCTAGCAGTTTTGGGCTAGCGGGGGGGCTTGGGTCCTACAATGAGCAGTTCTTC. Its protein product is CASSFGLAGGLGSYNEQFF.

This clonotype has a count of ten or more. J is TRBJ2-5 and V is TRBV5-1; D not certain. The CDR3 spans 16 residues. Looked up from germline, CDR1 is SGHRS and CDR2 is YFSETQ. Trimming pared 0 bases from V and 0 bases from J, leaving 12 bases between. DNA for the CDR3: TGCGCCAGCAGCTTGGGGGCACACCGGTACCAAGAGACCCAGTACTTC. It is translated as CASSLGAHRYQETQYF. Looking up the rest from reference TRBV5-1 and TRBJ2-5 gives the full variable domain: KAGVTQTPRYLIKTRGQQVTLSCSPISGHRSVSWYQQTPGQGLQFLFEYFSETQRNKGNFPGRFSGRQFSNSRSEMNVSTLELGDSALYLCASSLGAHRYQETQYFGPGTRLLVL.

The CDR3 nucleotides read TGTGCCAGCTCACTCGCGGACACAGTCACCGGGGAGCTGTTTTTT. Protein: CASSLADTVTGELFF. This chain connects TRBV18 to TRBJ2-2; TRBD1 might be the D (5 bases). The germline V gene encodes CDR1 KGHSH and CDR2 LQKENI. There are 15 residues in the CDR3. Trimming stripped 4 bases from V and 4 bases from J, with 13 bases between.

The rearrangement uses TRBV7-2 and TRBJ1-3; D call uncertain. V was cut by 5 bases and J by 0 bases, with 17 bases left in between. CDR1 is SGHTA and CDR2 is FQGNSA in the germline V gene. This CDR3 comprises 17 residues. The chain's CDR3 is CASSPASIPSSGNTIYF. CDR3 DNA: TGTGCCAGCAGCCCTGCGTCCATACCTAGCTCTGGAAACACCATATATTTT.

The rearrangement uses TRBV7-8 and TRBJ2-5, with TRBD2 as a possible D gene (7 bases). CDR1 SGHVS and CDR2 FQNEAQ come from the germline V gene. The CDR3 totals 16 residues. V dropped 0 bases and J dropped 3 bases, with 14 bases sitting between them. The CDR3 DNA reads as TGTGCCAGCAGCTTAGCCGGGGGGCAGGGGAAAGAGACCCAGTACTTC. As protein: CASSLAGGQGKETQYF.

This clonotype was detected only a few times. The chain links TRBV7-2 to TRBJ1-1; D call uncertain. CDR3 length: 13 amino acids. Trimming cost V 3 bases and J 7 bases, with 12 bases left between them. Germline CDR1 is SGHTA and CDR2 is FQGNSA. The CDR3 region has the DNA TGTGCCAGCAGCTTTTTCGAAGAGGGTGAAGCTTTCTTT. Translating it yields CASSFFEEGEAFF.

The table lists this clonotype with a few counts. V usage is TRBV9 and J usage is TRBJ2-7; 9 nucleotides match TRBD1. The germline gives CDR1 SGDLS, CDR2 YYNGEE. This CDR3 region has 15 residues. The junction had 9 bases not matched to a gene; V was cut back by 2 bases and J by 6 bases. CDR3 sequence reads: CASSVTGTGSTEQYF. CDR3 coding DNA: TGTGCCAGCAGCGTTACCGGGACAGGGTCGACCGAGCAGTACTTC.

The gene calls are TRBV7-7 and TRBJ2-5; TRBD2 matches 14 bases. The CDR3 consists of 16 residues. Germline CDR1 is SSHAT and CDR2 is FNYEAQ (reference sequence). V gave up 5 bases and J gave up 5 bases; unmatched junction bases: 7. CDR3 DNA sequence: TGTGCCAGCAGCGCGGGACTAGCGGGAGCCTCGGAGACCCAGTACTTC. Its protein product is CASSAGLAGASETQYF.

This clonotype was seen a handful of times. The chain employs TRBV11-2 and TRBJ2-1, with D perhaps being TRBD1 or TRBD2 (5 bases each). The germline CDR1 and CDR2 sequences are SGHAT and FQNNGV. Trimming shortened V by 8 bases and J by 7 bases, and 21 bases separated the two germline ends. The length of the CDR3 is 15 residues. The DNA for the CDR3 is TGTGCCAGCCAACCCGGGGCGGGCCGAGGGAATGAGCAGTTCTTC. Translated, it gives CASQPGAGRGNEQFF.

This clonotype was observed many times. The chain uses TRBV20-1 and TRBJ2-7; 8 bases align to TRBD1. J was trimmed by 0 bases and V by 4 bases; bases with no gene match: 5. CDR1 DFQATT and CDR2 SNEGSKA come from the germline V gene (reference sequence). This CDR3 region has 14 residues. The CDR3 bases are TGCAGTGCTAATGGGGACAGGAGCTCCTACGAGCAGTACTTC. This codes for CSANGDRSSYEQYF.

Only a few counts were recorded for this clonotype. The chain is built from TRBV5-1 and TRBJ2-7; 11 bases line up with TRBD1. The germline V gene has CDR1 SGHRS and CDR2 YFSETQ. The ends lost 4 bases at V and 5 bases at J; junction bases unmatched: 11. This CDR3 is 16 amino acids long. CDR3 nucleotides: TGCGCCAGCAGCCAACAACCCGGGACAGGGGGGAACGAGCAGTACTTC. This translates into CASSQQPGTGGNEQYF.

The rearrangement links TRBV12-3 or TRBV12-4 to TRBJ1-2; weak D call: TRBD1 (5 bases). The CDR3 runs to 11 residues. Trimming took 6 bases from V and 9 from J, leaving 11 bases between them. CDR3 coding DNA: TGTGCCAGCAGACGAAGACAGAGCTACACCTTC. As protein: CASRRRQSYTF.